This T cell receptor (beta chain) emerged from a study of PD-1 blockade in classical Hodgkin lymphoma. Every patient was affected by relapse after autologous stem cell transplantation, while exposure to brentuximab vedotin was not uniform. Repertoires were generated with immunoSEQ multiplex PCR, while TCRdb's copy carries only in-frame clones and drops some. The table lists about 9,100 clones, approximately 90% of them singletons. The TCR originated in a human donor with classical Hodgkin lymphoma. The material was peripheral blood mononuclear cells (PBMCs), obtained at baseline.

The CDR3 nucleotides are TGTGCCAGCAGCTTTTTCGATACGCAGTATTTT. Amino acids: CASSFFDTQYF. This sequence joins TRBV11-3 and TRBJ2-3, with D hard to call. CDR1 is SGHNT and CDR2 is YENEEA in the germline V gene. The CDR3 covers 11 residues. V was trimmed by 3 bases and J by 6 bases, leaving 4 bases between them.